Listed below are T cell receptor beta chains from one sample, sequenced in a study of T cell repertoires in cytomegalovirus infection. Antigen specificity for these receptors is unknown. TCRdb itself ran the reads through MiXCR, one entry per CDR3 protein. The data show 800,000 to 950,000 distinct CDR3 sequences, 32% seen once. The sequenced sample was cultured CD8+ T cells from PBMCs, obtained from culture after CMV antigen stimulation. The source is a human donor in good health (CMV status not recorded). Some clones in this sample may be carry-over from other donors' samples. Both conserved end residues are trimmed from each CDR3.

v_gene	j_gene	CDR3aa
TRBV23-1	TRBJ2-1	ASSQSERGGTEQF
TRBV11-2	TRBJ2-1	ASSFAHDEQF
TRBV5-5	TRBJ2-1	ASSGGGGRRRTYNEQF
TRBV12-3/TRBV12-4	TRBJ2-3	ASSSPQEWLSTDSQY
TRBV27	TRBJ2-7	ASGLLGEGSYEQY
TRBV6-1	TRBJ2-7	ASSEELTSGHYEQY
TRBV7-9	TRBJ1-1	ASRSPRGDHEAF
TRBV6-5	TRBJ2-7	ASSSLLGADYEQY
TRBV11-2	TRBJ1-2	ASSLDLGGGEGYT
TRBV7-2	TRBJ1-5	ASSPTGWEPQH
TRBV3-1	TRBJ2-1	ASSQYGDNEQF
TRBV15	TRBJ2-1	AILAVNEQF
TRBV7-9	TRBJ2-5	ASTPGSGYQETQY
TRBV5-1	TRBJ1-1	ASKKEGTEAF
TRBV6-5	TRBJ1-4	ASSQDGTGSEKLF
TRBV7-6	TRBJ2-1	ASSGREGTEQF
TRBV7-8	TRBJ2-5	ASSPQLGGAPETQY
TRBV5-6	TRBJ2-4	ASSLEVREENIQY
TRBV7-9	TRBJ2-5	ASSFHGETQY
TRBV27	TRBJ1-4	ASSLTTGRGEKLF
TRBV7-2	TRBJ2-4	ASSSGDGGGIQY
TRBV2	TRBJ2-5	ASSYTGLAEETQY
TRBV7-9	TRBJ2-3	ASSRGAGTDTQY
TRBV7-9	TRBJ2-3	ASSSRQGRGTDTQY
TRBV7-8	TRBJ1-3	ASSSRPLGGSGNTIY
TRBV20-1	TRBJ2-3	SARVFVPGRGSTDTQY
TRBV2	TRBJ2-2	ASRGVGELF
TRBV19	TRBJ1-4	ASSRLWPDEEKLF
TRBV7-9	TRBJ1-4	ASRGSDRRREKLF
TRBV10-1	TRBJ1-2	ASSGRQDYGYT
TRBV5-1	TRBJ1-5	ASSLVGSQPQH
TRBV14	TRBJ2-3	ASSQEELAADTQY
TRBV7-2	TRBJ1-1	ASSPSRAGVNTEAF
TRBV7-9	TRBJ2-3	TSRPDSPTDTQY
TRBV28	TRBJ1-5	ASSSPAQPQH
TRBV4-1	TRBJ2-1	ASSHVSGAYNEQF
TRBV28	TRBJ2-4	ASSLGQSAKNIQY
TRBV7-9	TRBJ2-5	ASSLAGGGQYQETQY
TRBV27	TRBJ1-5	ASSLYDGNQPQH
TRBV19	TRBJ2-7	ASSFIRDISHEQY